This is a list of T cell receptor beta chains from one sample in a study of blood T cell repertoires in COVID-19. TCRdb's table, derived via immunoSEQ multiplex PCR, lists solely in-frame clones and lacks some. The data contain a few hundred thousand clones, 80% to 90% of them singletons. Input material: peripheral blood. The source of these receptors is a woman aged 30 to 39 with COVID-19, enrolled during active disease. Each CDR3 is given with its conserved first and last residue. The D gene is left open where the match is weak. Size tells how often a clone was seen (once, few, many) or the class of an expanded clone, and some rows leave it out.

d_call	v_call	j_call	clone_size	cdr3_nt	cdr3_aa
TRBD1	TRBV5-6	TRBJ2-4	.	TGTGCCAGCAGCGTCACAGGGGTGAGGGTTCAAGCCAAAAACATTCAGTACTTC	CASSVTGVRVQAKNIQYF
.	TRBV7-8	TRBJ2-7	.	TGTGCCAGCAGCTTAGAGGAGGTTTACTACGAGCAGTACTTC	CASSLEEVYYEQYF
.	TRBV6-5	TRBJ2-7	.	TGTGCCAGCAGAGGGTTTCCCGGAGGATACGAGCAGTACTTC	CASRGFPGGYEQYF
.	TRBV5-1	TRBJ1-1	.	TGCGCCAGCAGTGTGCGGGGGGCCTTCACTGAAGCTTTCTTT	CASSVRGAFTEAFF
.	TRBV6-5	TRBJ2-1	.	TGTGCCAGCAGTCCCCGGGGAACCTACAATGAGCAGTTCTTC	CASSPRGTYNEQFF
.	TRBV7-8	TRBJ2-2	few	TGTGCCAGCAGCTTAAAATGGTCAGGCGGGGAGCTGTTTTTT	CASSLKWSGGELFF
TRBD2	TRBV4-1	TRBJ2-7	.	TGCGCCAGCAGCCAAGGCGGGTTCCCGGGAGGTTACGAGCAGTACTTC	CASSQGGFPGGYEQYF
TRBD2	TRBV9	TRBJ2-5	once	TGTGCCAGCAGCGTAGGAAGACTAGCGGGAGGGCAAGAGACCCAGTACTTC	CASSVGRLAGGQETQYF
.	TRBV5-1	TRBJ2-7	.	TGCGCCAGCAGCTTGGGCAGGGTAAACGAGCAGTACTTC	CASSLGRVNEQYF
.	TRBV19	TRBJ2-4	.	TGTGCCAGTAGTATTCCCGGACAGTCCTGCCCCAAAAACATTCAGTACTTC	CASSIPGQSCPKNIQYF
.	TRBV10-3	TRBJ1-5	.	TGTGCCACCGCCGGGGGTTACAATCAGCCCCAGCATTTT	CATAGGYNQPQHF
.	TRBV19	TRBJ2-3	.	TGTGCCAGCAGACGGGCGGGAGATACGCAGTATTTT	CASRRAGDTQYF
TRBD2	TRBV28	TRBJ2-7	.	TGTGCCAGCAGTCCTTGGGACTACCGCTCCTACGAGCAGTACTTC	CASSPWDYRSYEQYF
TRBD1	TRBV30	TRBJ1-4	.	TGTGCCTGGAGGGGAGGACAGGCAACTAATGAAAAACTGTTTTTT	CAWRGGQATNEKLFF
.	TRBV5-1	TRBJ1-2	.	TGCGCCAGCAGCTTGGACGGTCAAAACTATGGCTACACCTTC	CASSLDGQNYGYTF
TRBD2	TRBV3-1/TRBV3-2	TRBJ2-4	.	TGTGCCAGCAGCCAAGATCCCGGAGCGGGGGCCAAAAACATTCAGTACTTC	CASSQDPGAGAKNIQYF
TRBD2	TRBV4-3	TRBJ2-7	once	TGCGCCAGCAGCCAAGGTACGGGGCTAGCGGGAGAAGGTGAGCAGTACTTC	CASSQGTGLAGEGEQYF
.	TRBV28	TRBJ2-1	.	TGTGCCAGCAGTTTATATGGGGAGGGGGTGAAAGTGATTGAGCAGTTCTTC	CASSLYGEGVKVIEQFF
.	TRBV29-1	TRBJ2-1	.	TGCAGCGTTAGTCCTCCTACTAGACCCAATGAGCAGTTCTTC	CSVSPPTRPNEQFF
.	TRBV5-6	TRBJ2-3	.	TGTGCCAGCAGCTTCCAGGGGCCCAGATTCACAGATACGCAGTATTTT	CASSFQGPRFTDTQYF
TRBD2	TRBV6-4	TRBJ2-2	few	TGTGCCAGCAGTGGGACTAGCACCGGGGAGCTGTTTTTT	CASSGTSTGELFF
TRBD1	TRBV28	TRBJ2-6	once	TGTGCCAGCAGGGAACAGGGGACCAACGTCCTGACTTTC	CASREQGTNVLTF
.	TRBV18	TRBJ1-6	.	TGTGCCAGCTCACCATTGGAGGCAATGCATTCACCCCTCCACTTT	CASSPLEAMHSPLHF
.	TRBV30	TRBJ2-7	.	TGTGCCTGGAATAGGGGACTTGACGGGGAGCAGTACTTC	CAWNRGLDGEQYF
.	TRBV2	TRBJ2-2	.	TGTGCCAGCAGTGTAGGAGCGAGTTATACCGGGGAGCTGTTTTTT	CASSVGASYTGELFF
.	TRBV5-4	TRBJ2-2	.	TGTGCCAGCAGCCCCCAACGGCTAGGTAGTGGCGCCGGGGAGCTGTTTTTT	CASSPQRLGSGAGELFF
.	TRBV29-1	TRBJ2-2	many	TGCAGCGTTGATTCGGGTGAAGGCATCGGGGAGCTGTTTTTT	CSVDSGEGIGELFF
.	TRBV5-1	TRBJ2-1	.	TGCGCCAGCGCCTCAAGTTCCCGGGAGAGGAATGAGCAGTTCTTC	CASASSSRERNEQFF
.	TRBV4-1	TRBJ1-2	once	TGCGCCAGCAGCCAAGATAACAGGGTCGGCGGCTACACCTTC	CASSQDNRVGGYTF
.	TRBV7-2	TRBJ2-1	.	TGTGCCAGCAGCTCTGAGGGCAGTCGATTTGGTAATGAGCAGTTCTTC	CASSSEGSRFGNEQFF
.	TRBV18	TRBJ2-1	.	TGTGCCAGCTCACCTCGGCAGGATGGGTACAATGAGCAGTTCTTC	CASSPRQDGYNEQFF
TRBD2	TRBV19	TRBJ2-7	.	TGTGCCAGTAGTATTTCGGGTACTAGCGGGAGTATAAACACCTACGAGCAGTACTTC	CASSISGTSGSINTYEQYF
TRBD1	TRBV15	TRBJ1-5	.	TGTGCCACCAGCCGTATAGCAGGGGGCGATCAGCCCCAGCATTTT	CATSRIAGGDQPQHF